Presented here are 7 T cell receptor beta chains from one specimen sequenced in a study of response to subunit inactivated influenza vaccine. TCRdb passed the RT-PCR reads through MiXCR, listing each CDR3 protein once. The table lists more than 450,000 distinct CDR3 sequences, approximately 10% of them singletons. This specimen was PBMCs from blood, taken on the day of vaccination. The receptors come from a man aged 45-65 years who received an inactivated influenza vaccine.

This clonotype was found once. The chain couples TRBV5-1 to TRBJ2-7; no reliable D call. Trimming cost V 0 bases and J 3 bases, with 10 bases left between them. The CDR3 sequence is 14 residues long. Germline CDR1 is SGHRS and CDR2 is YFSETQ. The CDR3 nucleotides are TGCGCCAGCAGCTTGGTGGATTTTATCTACGAGCAGTACTTC. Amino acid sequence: CASSLVDFIYEQYF.

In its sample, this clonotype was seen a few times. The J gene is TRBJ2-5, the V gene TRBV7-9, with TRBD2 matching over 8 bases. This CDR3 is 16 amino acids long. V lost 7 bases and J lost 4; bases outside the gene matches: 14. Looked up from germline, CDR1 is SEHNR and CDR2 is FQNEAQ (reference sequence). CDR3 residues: CASTFLGRALGETQYF. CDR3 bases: TGTGCCAGCACCTTCCTCGGGAGGGCCCTGGGAGAGACCCAGTACTTC.

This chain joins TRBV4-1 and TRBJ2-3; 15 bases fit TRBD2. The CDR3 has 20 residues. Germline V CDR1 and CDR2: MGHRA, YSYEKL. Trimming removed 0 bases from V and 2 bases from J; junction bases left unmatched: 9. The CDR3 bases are TGCGCCAGCAGCCAAGATCGTGGACTAGCGGGGGGGAAAGACACAGATACGCAGTATTTT. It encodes CASSQDRGLAGGKDTDTQYF.

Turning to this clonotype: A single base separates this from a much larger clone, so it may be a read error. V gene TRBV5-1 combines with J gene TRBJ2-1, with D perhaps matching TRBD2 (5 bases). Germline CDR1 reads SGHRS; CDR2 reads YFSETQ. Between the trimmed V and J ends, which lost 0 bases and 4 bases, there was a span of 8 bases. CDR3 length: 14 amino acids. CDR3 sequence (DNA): TGCGCCAGCAGCTTGGGGGAGAGATACAATGAGCAGTTCTTC. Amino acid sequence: CASSLGERYNEQFF.

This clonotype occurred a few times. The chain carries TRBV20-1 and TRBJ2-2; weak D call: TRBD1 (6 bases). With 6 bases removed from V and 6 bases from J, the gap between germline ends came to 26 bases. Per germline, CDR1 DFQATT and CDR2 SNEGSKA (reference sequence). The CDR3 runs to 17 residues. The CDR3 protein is CSALSRTGTTTPGELFF. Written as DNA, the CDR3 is TGCAGTGCGCTCAGCCGAACCGGGACAACCACGCCCGGGGAGCTGTTTTTT.

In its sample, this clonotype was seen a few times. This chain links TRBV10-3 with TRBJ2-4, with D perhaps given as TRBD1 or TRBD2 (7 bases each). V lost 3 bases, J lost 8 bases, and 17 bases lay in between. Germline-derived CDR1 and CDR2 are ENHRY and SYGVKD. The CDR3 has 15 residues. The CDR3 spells CAISDGWQGGDIQYF. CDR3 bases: TGTGCCATCAGTGACGGGTGGCAGGGGGGGGACATTCAGTACTTC.

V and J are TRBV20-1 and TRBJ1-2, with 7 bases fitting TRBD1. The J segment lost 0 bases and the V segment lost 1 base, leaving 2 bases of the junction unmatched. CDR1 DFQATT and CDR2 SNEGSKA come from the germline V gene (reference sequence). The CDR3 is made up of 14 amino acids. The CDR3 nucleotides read TGCAGTGCTAGAGGAGACAGGGCTAACTATGGCTACACCTTC. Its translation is CSARGDRANYGYTF.